The 31 T cell receptor beta chains given below trace back to one sample, sequenced in a study of chemoradiotherapy in HPV16-positive cancers. The repertoire was sequenced with immunoSEQ multiplex PCR; TCRdb's copy has only in-frame clones and lacks some. Among several thousand clones listed, around four fifths were seen once. This specimen was acquired from a patient who underwent chemoradiotherapy. The receptor source for this set is a human donor with HPV-associated anogenital cancer.

This clone has a handful of counts. The chain is built from TRBV19 and TRBJ1-1; D is unclear. Trimming cost V 1 base and J 1 base, with 4 bases left between them. CDR3 length: 13 amino acids. Germline CDR1 LNHDA, CDR2 SQIVND (reference sequence). This chain's CDR3 is CASSIGQNTEAFF. The DNA of the CDR3 is TGTGCCAGTAGTATAGGACAGAACACTGAAGCTTTCTTT.

The CDR3 sequence: CASSLVEGDNYGYTF. CDR3 DNA sequence: TGTGCCAGCAGCTTAGTAGAAGGGGACAACTATGGCTACACCTTC. The rearrangement links TRBV7-8 to TRBJ1-2; D may be TRBD1 (5 bases). The germline V gene encodes CDR1 SGHVS and CDR2 FQNEAQ. This CDR3 is built from 15 residues. V was shortened by 1 base and J by 2 bases, with 11 bases between the two germline ends.

This chain links TRBV6-5 with TRBJ1-2; TRBD1 is a possible D gene (6 bases). The germline V gene encodes CDR1 MNHEY and CDR2 SVGAGI. The V gene lost 5 bases and the J gene lost 8 bases, with 9 bases spanning the gap. The CDR3 covers 11 residues. CDR3 in amino acids: CASSRGEGYTF. The CDR3 DNA reads TGTGCCAGCAGTAGGGGGGAGGGCTACACCTTC.

The chain uses TRBV9 and TRBJ1-3, with D hard to call. Trimming took 1 base from V and 1 from J, leaving 12 bases between them. Per the germline V gene, CDR1 is SGDLS and CDR2 is YYNGEE. The length of the CDR3 is 16 residues. DNA for the CDR3: TGTGCCAGCAGCGTACGTGATGGACTGTCTGGAAACACCATATATTTT. This translates into CASSVRDGLSGNTIYF.

V is TRBV12-5 and J is TRBJ2-7, with D tentatively TRBD2 (5 bases). V gave up 6 bases and J gave up 2 bases, with 14 bases separating them. This CDR3 spans 14 amino acids. The germline CDR1 and CDR2 sequences are LGHNT and FRNRAP. CDR3 sequence reads: CASGKNTGTYEQYF. CDR3 nucleotide sequence: TGTGCTAGTGGAAAAAACACCGGGACCTACGAGCAGTACTTC.

The V call is TRBV5-8, the J call TRBJ1-2; the D is unclear. V lost 0 bases to trimming and J lost 10 bases, with 19 bases between them. This CDR3 is 15 amino acids long. CDR1 is SGHTS and CDR2 is YDEGEE in the germline V gene. The CDR3 DNA sequence: TGTGCCAGCAGCTTGGCTTTAGGACTATTTGGACCCTACACCTTC. Its translation: CASSLALGLFGPYTF.

In its sample, this clone was seen a few times. This sample includes further DNA sequences coding for the same CDR3. The chain is built from TRBV7-3 and TRBJ1-1, with unresolved D. Trimming cost V 5 bases and J 0 bases, with 7 bases left between them. Germline loops: CDR1 SGHTA, CDR2 FQGTGA. The length of the CDR3 is 13 residues. The CDR3 DNA is TGTGCCAGCAGCCCCAGCCTGAACACTGAAGCTTTCTTT. This codes for CASSPSLNTEAFF.

The V and J genes are TRBV2 and TRBJ1-1; D gene unclear. The V and J ends lost 8 bases and 5 bases respectively, with 6 bases between them. Per germline, CDR1 SNHLY and CDR2 FYNNEI. The CDR3 is 10 amino acids. The CDR3 DNA is TGTGCCAGCGGCGGGACTGAAGCTTTCTTT. Its translation is CASGGTEAFF.

This chain links TRBV4-2 with TRBJ1-6, with TRBD1 matching 8 bases. This CDR3 spans 18 amino acids. With V trimmed by 0 bases and J by 2 bases, 6 bases remained unmatched. CDR1 is LGHNA, CDR2 YNFKEQ, per germline. CDR3 DNA sequence: TGTGCCAGCAGCCAAGACCGGCAGGGGGCCACCTATAATTCACCCCTCCACTTT. It specifies CASSQDRQGATYNSPLHF.

The chain couples TRBV6-5 to TRBJ2-1; 8 bases align to TRBD1. V was clipped by 4 bases and J by 4 bases; unmatched bases: 6. The CDR3 consists of 15 residues. In germline, CDR1 is MNHEY, CDR2 SVGAGI. The CDR3 bases are TGTGCCAGCAGTTCGGACAGGGCAGGTTACAATGAGCAGTTCTTC. Translating gives CASSSDRAGYNEQFF.

This chain connects TRBV27 to TRBJ2-1; 8 bases are a match to TRBD2. The germline V gene has CDR1 MNHEY and CDR2 SMNVEV (reference sequence). Trimming removed 6 bases from V and 7 bases from J; junction bases left unmatched: 14. This CDR3 spans 16 amino acids. The DNA of the CDR3 is TGTGCCAGCAGCTTTGGCCGGGGACTAGACACTAATGAGCAGTTCTTC. Amino acid sequence: CASSFGRGLDTNEQFF.

This chain connects TRBV6-4 to TRBJ2-3; D remains unclear. Trimming took 2 bases from V and 3 from J, leaving 9 bases between them. CDR3 length: 14 amino acids. From germline, CDR1 is MRHNA and CDR2 SNTAGT. In nucleotides, the CDR3 is TGTGCCAGCAGTGACGGGCTAGGGACAGATACGCAGTATTTT. It translates to CASSDGLGTDTQYF.

CDR3 loop: CASSSPRGVSTDTQYF. The CDR3 DNA is TGTGCCAGCAGCTCGCCCAGGGGAGTGAGCACAGATACGCAGTATTTT. V gene TRBV7-3 combines with J gene TRBJ2-3, with a possible D match to TRBD1 (6 bases). Looked up from germline, CDR1 is SGHTA and CDR2 is FQGTGA. The CDR3 length is 16 residues. V shed 4 bases and J shed 0 bases, with 14 bases lying between them. Variable domain in full (rest from reference TRBV7-3 and TRBJ2-3): GAGVSQTPSNKVTEKGKYVELRCDPISGHTALYWYRQSLGQGPEFLIYFQGTGAADDSGLPNDRFFAVRPEGSVSTLKIQRTERGDSAVYLCASSSPRGVSTDTQYFGPGTRLTVL.

This chain connects TRBV7-2 to TRBJ2-5; D possibly corresponds to TRBD1 (6 bases). CDR1 and CDR2 from the germline V gene are SGHTA and FQGNSA. The germline V and J ends were trimmed by 4 bases and 2 bases, with 8 bases remaining between them. The CDR3 extends over 13 amino acids. The DNA of the CDR3 is TGTGCCAGCAGCTACAGGGCTCAAGAGACCCAGTACTTC. Its translation: CASSYRAQETQYF.

The chain is built from TRBV19 and TRBJ2-2, with no clear D. The germline V gene encodes CDR1 LNHDA and CDR2 SQIVND (reference sequence). Trimming took 4 bases from V and 3 from J, leaving 6 bases between them. The CDR3 contains 13 residues. CDR3 sequence reads: CASSRGHTGELFF. As DNA, the CDR3 is TGTGCCAGTAGTAGGGGTCACACCGGGGAGCTGTTTTTT.

The chain has TRBV28 and TRBJ1-3; TRBD1 aligns across 7 bases. The germline gives CDR1 MDHEN, CDR2 SYDVKM. CDR3 length: 14 residues. V lost 6 bases, J lost 6 bases, and 8 bases stayed unmatched. This chain's CDR3 is CASSAGQLKNTIYF. The CDR3 nucleotides are TGTGCCAGCAGCGCGGGACAGTTAAAAAACACCATATATTTT.

This clone has only one observation. The CDR3 sequence: CASSLTANTGELFF. CDR3 in DNA: TGTGCCAGCAGCTTAACCGCGAACACCGGGGAGCTGTTTTTT. The rearrangement links TRBV7-3 to TRBJ2-2; D gene unclear. Germline CDR1 and CDR2: SGHTA and FQGTGA. V was cut by 0 bases and J by 0 bases, with 2 bases left in between. The CDR3 is made up of 14 amino acids.

The chain combines TRBV7-2 with TRBJ1-4; D is unclear. The CDR3 totals 13 residues. Trimming left V 2 bases short and J 3 bases short, with 4 bases between. From germline, CDR1 is SGHTA and CDR2 FQGNSA. In DNA, the CDR3 is TGTGCCAGCAGCTTAATAGCTAATGAAAAACTGTTTTTT. Translation: CASSLIANEKLFF.

In this sample, this clone turned up once. The gene calls are TRBV30 and TRBJ1-1, with no clear D. Per the germline V gene, CDR1 is GTSNPN and CDR2 is SVGIG (reference sequence). The CDR3 spans 13 residues. V lost 5 bases, J lost 4 bases, and 14 bases lay in between. CDR3 in amino acids: CAWEGTTLTEAFF. The CDR3 nucleotides are TGTGCCTGGGAGGGTACTACGCTCACTGAAGCTTTCTTT.

This sequence joins TRBV14 and TRBJ2-7; D ambiguous. V shed 0 bases and J shed 0 bases, with 6 bases lying between them. This CDR3 contains 14 residues. Per germline, CDR1 SGHDN and CDR2 FVKESK. This CDR3 is CASSQEQDSYEQYF. CDR3 bases: TGTGCCAGCAGCCAAGAGCAGGACTCCTACGAGCAGTACTTC.

V usage is TRBV5-6 and J usage is TRBJ2-7, with TRBD2 matching 9 bases. V lost 4 bases to trimming and J lost 7 bases; unmatched junction nucleotides: 6. The CDR3 is 13 amino acids. CDR1 is SGHDT, CDR2 YYEEEE, per germline. The DNA of the CDR3 is TGTGCCAGCAGCAGGGGACTAGCAGGGGAGCAGTACTTC. Amino acid sequence: CASSRGLAGEQYF.

The chain uses TRBV10-3 and TRBJ2-7; 8 bases align to TRBD1. The V segment lost 9 bases and the J segment 7 bases; nucleotides outside the gene matches: 8. This CDR3 has 12 residues. Germline lookup yields CDR1 ENHRY and CDR2 SYGVKD. The CDR3 is CAMGGQDGEQYF. In DNA form, the CDR3 reads TGTGCCATGGGGGGACAGGACGGGGAGCAGTACTTC.

The V call is TRBV6-4, the J call TRBJ2-3, with a tentative D call TRBD2 (7 bases). The V and J ends lost 0 bases and 5 bases respectively, with 12 bases between them. Germline CDR1 and CDR2: MRHNA and SNTAGT. The length of the CDR3 is 15 residues. For the CDR3, the DNA is TGTGCCAGCAGTGACTCGTGGGGGGGCGTAGATACGCAGTATTTT. The encoded protein is CASSDSWGGVDTQYF.

The rearrangement uses TRBV9 and TRBJ1-2; perhaps TRBD1 as D (5 bases). This CDR3 comprises 14 residues. Germline V gene sequence: CDR1 SGDLS, CDR2 YYNGEE. V gave up 0 bases and J gave up 1 base, with 7 bases separating them. The CDR3 here is CASSVVTDNYGYTF. The DNA for the CDR3 is TGTGCCAGCAGCGTAGTGACAGATAACTATGGCTACACCTTC.

This chain connects TRBV7-3 to TRBJ2-2; possible D gene TRBD1, 5 bases. The CDR3 runs to 13 residues. Trimming removed 5 bases at V and 4 bases at J, with 8 bases between. CDR1 is SGHTA, CDR2 FQGTGA, per germline. As DNA, the CDR3 is TGTGCCAGCAGCCCCCAGGGCACCGGGGAGCTGTTTTTT. The encoded protein is CASSPQGTGELFF. Together with reference TRBV7-3 and TRBJ2-2, the CDR3 gives the full variable domain: GAGVSQTPSNKVTEKGKYVELRCDPISGHTALYWYRQSLGQGPEFLIYFQGTGAADDSGLPNDRFFAVRPEGSVSTLKIQRTERGDSAVYLCASSPQGTGELFFGEGSRLTVL.

The chain links TRBV15 to TRBJ2-5; possibly TRBD2 for D (6 bases). Between the trimmed V and J ends, which lost 0 bases and 5 bases, there was a span of 10 bases. The germline V gene encodes CDR1 LNHNV and CDR2 YYDKDF (reference sequence). This CDR3 comprises 14 residues. CDR3 DNA sequence: TGTGCCACCAGCAGAGATGTGGCGGGGGAGACCCAGTACTTC. The encoded protein is CATSRDVAGETQYF.

This sequence joins TRBV19 and TRBJ1-1; perhaps TRBD1 as D (5 bases). CDR3 length: 14 residues. V was shortened by 8 bases and J by 1 base, with 14 bases between the two germline ends. The V gene's germline CDR1 is LNHDA and CDR2 SQIVND (reference sequence). CDR3 amino acids: CASCWTGRNTEAFF. CDR3 DNA sequence: TGTGCCAGTTGTTGGACGGGACGGAACACTGAAGCTTTCTTT.

This chain links TRBV27 with TRBJ2-7; weak D call: TRBD1 (6 bases). The CDR3 consists of 18 residues. V lost 3 bases to trimming and J lost 5 bases, with 26 bases between them. CDR1 and CDR2 from the germline V gene are MNHEY and SMNVEV (reference sequence). CDR3 residues: CASSFFKSGFRGLDEQYF. CDR3 DNA sequence: TGTGCCAGCAGTTTCTTCAAATCGGGGTTCAGGGGTTTGGACGAGCAGTACTTC.

In this sample, this clone turned up once. A read error may account for a junction end that differs from germline. This chain links TRBV7-7 with TRBJ2-1, with TRBD1 matching over 7 bases. This CDR3 has 16 residues. Germline V gene data show CDR1 as SSHAT and CDR2 as FNYEAQ (reference sequence). CDR3 in amino acids: CASSPTGAGPYNEQFF. DNA for the CDR3: TGTGCTAGCAGCCCTACAGGGGCCGGCCCATACAATGAGCAGTTCTTC.

The chain links TRBV27 to TRBJ1-1; no firm D call. Germline CDR1 and CDR2: MNHEY and SMNVEV (reference sequence). V lost 4 bases to trimming and J lost 3 bases, with 12 bases between them. The CDR3 totals 14 residues. For the CDR3, the DNA is TGTGCCAGCAGTTCAATGGGGTCGGACACTGAAGCTTTCTTT. This encodes CASSSMGSDTEAFF.

This rearrangement joins TRBV4-1 to TRBJ2-6; D not certain. Per germline, CDR1 MGHRA and CDR2 YSYEKL. V gave up 0 bases and J gave up 0 bases, with 12 bases separating them. CDR3 length: 18 amino acids. In DNA, the CDR3 is TGCGCCAGCAGCCAAGAAGGAGACACCAGCTCTGGGGCCAACGTCCTGACTTTC. Protein product: CASSQEGDTSSGANVLTF.